What follows are 26 T cell receptor beta chains derived from one specimen sequenced in a study of OX40 agonist ivuxolimab in advanced cancers. Using immunoSEQ multiplex PCR, the repertoire was profiled, and TCRdb retains in-frame clones only, with some absent. The table has fewer than 85,000 clones, about nine tenths seen once. This specimen consisted of CD4+ or CD8+ T cells sorted from blood, obtained in a trial of the OX40 agonist ivuxolimab. Every receptor here comes from an adult with an advanced solid tumor such as melanoma, head and neck, liver or kidney cancer.

The CDR3 loop reads CAWNPGSTATDTQYF. As DNA, the CDR3 is TGTGCCTGGAACCCCGGGTCGACGGCGACAGATACGCAGTATTTT. V and J are TRBV30 and TRBJ2-3; no definite D call. CDR3 length: 15 residues. Per germline, CDR1 GTSNPN and CDR2 SVGIG (reference sequence). With 4 bases removed from V and 3 bases from J, the gap between germline ends came to 17 bases. Full variable domain (rest looked up from reference TRBV30 and TRBJ2-3): SQTIHQWPATLVQPVGSPLSLECTVEGTSNPNLYWYRQAAGRGLQLLFYSVGIGQISSEVPQNLSASRPQDRQFILSSKKLLLSDSGFYLCAWNPGSTATDTQYFGPGTRLTVL.

The gene calls are TRBV5-5 and TRBJ2-2, with 9 bases fitting TRBD1. Germline lookup yields CDR1 SGHKS and CDR2 YYEKEE (reference sequence). The CDR3 totals 14 residues. With 1 base clipped from V and 7 bases from J, the junction kept 2 bases outside the gene matches. The CDR3 DNA is TGTGCCAGCAGCTTGAGGACAGGGGTCGGGGAGCTGTTTTTT. Translation gives CASSLRTGVGELFF.

V gene TRBV30 combines with J gene TRBJ1-1; the match to TRBD1 covers 11 bases. The V and J ends lost 1 base and 4 bases, in that order; junction bases with no gene match: 5. The CDR3 consists of 15 residues. Germline V gives CDR1 GTSNPN, CDR2 SVGIG (reference sequence). The CDR3 coding sequence is TGTGCCTGGAGTGGAGGGACAGGGGGAGGCACTGAAGCTTTCTTT. Its translation is CAWSGGTGGGTEAFF. Variable domain in full (rest from reference TRBV30 and TRBJ1-1): SQTIHQWPATLVQPVGSPLSLECTVEGTSNPNLYWYRQAAGRGLQLLFYSVGIGQISSEVPQNLSASRPQDRQFILSSKKLLLSDSGFYLCAWSGGTGGGTEAFFGQGTRLTVV.

This clone was found a few times. The J gene is TRBJ1-1, the V gene TRBV28; 8 bases are a match to TRBD1. Germline CDR1 reads MDHEN; CDR2 reads SYDVKM. The V segment lost 5 bases and the J segment 11 bases; nucleotides outside the gene matches: 13. The CDR3 consists of 14 residues. The CDR3, as DNA: TGTGCCAGCAGTACCGAACCGGACAGGGCTAGCGCTTTCTTT. Translating it yields CASSTEPDRASAFF.

This clone was seen once. The V gene is TRBV2, the J gene TRBJ1-2; TRBD1 matches at 10 bases. This CDR3 has 15 residues. CDR1 and CDR2 from the germline V gene are SNHLY and FYNNEI. Trimming at V came to 6 bases and at J to 0 bases, leaving 4 bases not matched to a gene. CDR3 sequence (DNA): TGTGCCAGCAGCCAAGACAGGGGGCCTAACTATGGCTACACCTTC. It specifies CASSQDRGPNYGYTF.

The V and J genes are TRBV11-3 and TRBJ2-1, with 9 bases matching TRBD2. Germline CDR1 is SGHNT and CDR2 is YENEEA. The V gene end was trimmed by 5 bases and the J gene end by 7 bases; junction bases not matched to a gene: 9. CDR3 length: 15 amino acids. CDR3 protein: CASSLISGSENEQFF. The CDR3 region has the DNA TGTGCCAGCAGCCTTATTAGCGGGAGTGAAAATGAGCAGTTCTTC.

With respect to this clone: One junction end disagrees with the germline gene, perhaps due to a read error. The rearrangement joins TRBV7-7 to TRBJ2-1; D perhaps matches TRBD2 (5 bases). The germline gives CDR1 SSHAT, CDR2 FNYEAQ (reference sequence). The CDR3 is made up of 13 amino acids. CDR3 region: CASSLDFRGEQFF. The DNA for the CDR3 is TGTGCTAGCAGCCTGGACTTCCGTGGAGAGCAGTTCTTC.

This clone has just one count. This chain uses TRBV9 with TRBJ2-5; D remains ambiguous. The CDR3 sequence is 16 residues long. The germline V gene encodes CDR1 SGDLS and CDR2 YYNGEE. Trimming pared 3 bases from V and 4 bases from J, leaving 19 bases between. CDR3 sequence: CASSAGGGVRAETQYF. DNA for the CDR3: TGTGCCAGCAGCGCCGGCGGCGGCGTTCGTGCAGAGACCCAGTACTTC.

The chain recombines TRBV2 with TRBJ1-1; 7 positions match TRBD1. The CDR3 length is 15 residues. Germline V CDR1 and CDR2: SNHLY, FYNNEI. With 7 bases clipped from V and 3 bases from J, the junction kept 11 bases outside the gene matches. CDR3 DNA sequence: TGTGCCAGCACGATCGGAGGGGGCTGGGACACTGAAGCTTTCTTT. Its protein is CASTIGGGWDTEAFF.

J is TRBJ1-2 and V is TRBV4-3; possible D gene TRBD1, 5 bases. Germline-derived CDR1 and CDR2 are LGHNA and YSLEER. This CDR3 contains 14 residues. The V gene lost 0 bases and the J gene lost 7 bases, with 12 bases spanning the gap. The CDR3 here is CASSQESRASGYTF. CDR3 DNA sequence: TGCGCCAGCAGCCAAGAGTCCAGGGCGTCTGGCTACACCTTC.

This sequence joins TRBV30 and TRBJ2-7; D possibly uses TRBD1 or TRBD2 (5 bases each). V gave up 0 bases and J gave up 2 bases, with 8 bases separating them. Germline V gene sequence: CDR1 GTSNPN, CDR2 SVGIG (reference sequence). The CDR3 extends over 13 amino acids. The CDR3 DNA reads TGTGCCTGGAGTGTAAGGGGAGCCTACGAGCAGTACTTC. This translates into CAWSVRGAYEQYF. Looking up the rest from reference TRBV30 and TRBJ2-7 gives the full variable domain: SQTIHQWPATLVQPVGSPLSLECTVEGTSNPNLYWYRQAAGRGLQLLFYSVGIGQISSEVPQNLSASRPQDRQFILSSKKLLLSDSGFYLCAWSVRGAYEQYFGPGTRLTVT.

The V call is TRBV25-1, the J call TRBJ2-3; possibly TRBD1 or TRBD2 for D (5 bases each). Germline V gene data show CDR1 as MGHDK and CDR2 as SYGVNS. The CDR3 extends over 17 amino acids. V lost 3 bases to trimming and J lost 2 bases, with 18 bases between them. This chain's CDR3 is CASSDLEVGTYTDTQYF. DNA of the CDR3: TGTGCCAGCAGTGACCTGGAGGTGGGGACCTACACAGATACGCAGTATTTT.

V and J are TRBV28 and TRBJ1-1, with D uncertain. The CDR3 is 11 amino acids. Trimming shortened V by 8 bases and J by 1 base, and 5 bases separated the two germline ends. Germline V gives CDR1 MDHEN, CDR2 SYDVKM. The CDR3 DNA follows: TGTGCCAGCCGGGGGAACACTGAAGCTTTCTTT. This encodes CASRGNTEAFF.

The rearrangement uses TRBV10-2 and TRBJ1-3; D not certain. V was pared by 3 bases and J by 1 base, with 10 bases between. The CDR3 totals 15 residues. Germline V gene sequence: CDR1 WSHSY, CDR2 SAAADI. CDR3 protein: CASSDRSGSGNTIYF. CDR3 DNA sequence: TGCGCCAGCAGTGATAGGTCGGGGTCTGGAAACACCATATATTTT.

The chain links TRBV7-2 to TRBJ2-7, with D hard to call. Trimming removed 0 bases at V and 7 bases at J, with 16 bases between. The CDR3 contains 15 residues. In germline, CDR1 is SGHTA, CDR2 FQGNSA. The CDR3 spells CASSLAWAESREQYF. The DNA of the CDR3 is TGTGCCAGCAGCTTAGCTTGGGCCGAGAGTCGGGAGCAGTACTTC. Full variable domain (rest looked up from reference TRBV7-2 and TRBJ2-7): GAGVSQSPSNKVTEKGKDVELRCDPISGHTALYWYRQSLGQGLEFLIYFQGNSAPDKSGLPSDRFSAERTGGSVSTLTIQRTQQEDSAVYLCASSLAWAESREQYFGPGTRLTVT.

The chain is built from TRBV9 and TRBJ2-1; 13 nucleotides align to TRBD2. J was trimmed by 8 bases and V by 0 bases; bases with no gene match: 11. The CDR3 is made up of 18 amino acids. Per germline, CDR1 SGDLS and CDR2 YYNGEE. As DNA, the CDR3 is TGTGCCAGCAGCGTAGGGCCGGGACTAGCGGGATTGGGGGATGAGCAGTTCTTC. Protein: CASSVGPGLAGLGDEQFF.

This clone was counted once. The CDR3 DNA is TGTGCCAGCAGCTTGCCTCCTCAGACACAGTTCTTC. It yields the protein CASSLPPQTQFF. This chain joins TRBV7-3 and TRBJ2-1; no clear D gene. Between the trimmed V and J ends, which lost 3 bases and 13 bases, there was a span of 13 bases. The CDR3 is 12 amino acids. Looked up from germline, CDR1 is SGHTA and CDR2 is FQGTGA.

The chain has TRBV11-2 and TRBJ2-7; the match to TRBD2 covers 7 bases. The CDR3 extends over 14 amino acids. The V and J ends lost 1 base and 3 bases, in that order; junction bases with no gene match: 3. Looked up from germline, CDR1 is SGHAT and CDR2 is FQNNGV. CDR3 residues: CASSLGPSGYEQYF. The CDR3 DNA reads as TGTGCCAGCAGCTTAGGTCCTAGCGGCTACGAGCAGTACTTC.

This clone was seen a few times. The V and J genes are TRBV5-1 and TRBJ2-7; D not resolved. The CDR3 runs 13 residues. Germline V gene data show CDR1 as SGHRS and CDR2 as YFSETQ. V shed 4 bases and J shed 4 bases, with 12 bases lying between them. CDR3 in amino acids: CASSPGAAYEQYF. The CDR3 coding sequence is TGCGCCAGCAGCCCCGGCGCAGCTTACGAGCAGTACTTC.

CDR3 in DNA: TGTGCCAGCAGTTCATGGACAGGCGGTCAAGGAGAGACCCAGTACTTC. Translating it yields CASSSWTGGQGETQYF. This chain joins TRBV6-5 and TRBJ2-5, with 7 bases that match TRBD1. Unmatched junction bases numbered 12, after V lost 4 bases and J lost 4 bases. Germline V gene data show CDR1 as MNHEY and CDR2 as SVGAGI. This CDR3 is 16 amino acids long.

The chain carries TRBV19 and TRBJ2-2; maybe TRBD2 (6 bases). Trimming removed 3 bases at V and 1 base at J, with 12 bases between. The CDR3 loop spans 16 amino acids. Looked up from germline, CDR1 is LNHDA and CDR2 is SQIVND (reference sequence). In DNA form, the CDR3 reads TGTGCCAGTAGTATTCAGGCTAGCGAGAACACCGGGGAGCTGTTTTTT. This translates into CASSIQASENTGELFF.

This chain links TRBV4-3 with TRBJ2-2; 7 bases are a match to TRBD1. J was trimmed by 6 bases and V by 1 base; bases with no gene match: 5. This CDR3 is built from 15 residues. The V gene's germline CDR1 is LGHNA and CDR2 YSLEER. The CDR3 sequence: CASSQVRQGPGELFF. The CDR3 DNA reads as TGCGCCAGCAGCCAAGTTCGACAGGGTCCCGGGGAGCTGTTTTTT.

The chain links TRBV29-1 to TRBJ1-2; TRBD1 aligns across 7 bases. CDR3 length: 13 residues. Looked up from germline, CDR1 is SQVTM and CDR2 is ANQGSEA. The ends lost 6 bases at V and 7 bases at J; junction bases unmatched: 11. The chain's CDR3 is CSVLSQGDSGYTF. The CDR3 DNA reads TGCAGCGTGTTGAGTCAAGGGGACAGTGGCTACACCTTC.

This sequence joins TRBV5-1 and TRBJ2-7, with D uncertain. This CDR3 comprises 14 residues. Germline CDR1 is SGHRS and CDR2 is YFSETQ. With 2 bases removed from V and 1 base from J, the gap between germline ends came to 10 bases. For the CDR3, the DNA is TGCGCCAGCAGCTTCGGGCCGGCTTCCTACGAGCAGTACTTC. The encoded protein is CASSFGPASYEQYF.

The rearrangement uses TRBV7-9 and TRBJ1-1; no reliable D call. The CDR3 has 12 amino acids. The V end was cut by 5 bases, the J end by 2 bases, with 6 bases between. Germline CDR1 is SEHNR and CDR2 is FQNEAQ (reference sequence). Here the CDR3 reads CASSRVNTEAFF. Written as DNA, the CDR3 is TGTGCCAGCAGCCGCGTAAACACTGAAGCTTTCTTT.

This clone is a singleton in its sample. The chain uses TRBV19 and TRBJ2-1; D is possibly TRBD2 (6 bases). This CDR3 has 15 residues. Germline CDR1 LNHDA, CDR2 SQIVND (reference sequence). Trimming shortened V by 4 bases and J by 6 bases, and 16 bases separated the two germline ends. CDR3 DNA: TGTGCCAGTAGTAGATCGGGAGAAAGGAGCAATGAGCAGTTCTTC. Protein sequence: CASSRSGERSNEQFF.